Presented here are 9 T cell receptor beta chains from one specimen sequenced in a study of blood T cell repertoires in COVID-19. Some clones are missing from TCRdb's copy, which holds only in-frame ones; the method was immunoSEQ multiplex PCR. The sample includes about 66,000 clones, about 90% of them seen just once. Sample: peripheral blood. The receptors here all came from a human donor in a cohort sampled during active COVID-19.

This clone was recorded once. The rearrangement links TRBV7-9 to TRBJ1-4; D ambiguous. The germline CDR1 and CDR2 sequences are SEHNR and FQNEAQ (reference sequence). The CDR3 runs 14 residues. V gave up 0 bases and J gave up 8 bases, with 10 bases separating them. The CDR3 region has the DNA TGTGCCAGCAGCTTAGCCGGCGCGGGGGAAAAACTGTTTTTT. Its translation is CASSLAGAGEKLFF.

The rearrangement joins TRBV4-1 to TRBJ2-7, with 8 bases matching TRBD1. J was trimmed by 7 bases and V by 1 base; bases with no gene match: 6. The length of the CDR3 is 14 residues. The germline V gene encodes CDR1 MGHRA and CDR2 YSYEKL. CDR3: CASSQGQGSSEQYF. The CDR3 DNA sequence: TGCGCCAGCAGCCAAGGACAGGGGTCGTCTGAGCAGTACTTC.

This chain uses TRBV28 with TRBJ1-1, with D possibly TRBD1 on 6 matching bases. The V gene's germline CDR1 is MDHEN and CDR2 SYDVKM. The CDR3 is made up of 15 amino acids. The V end was cut by 4 bases, the J end by 11 bases, with 23 bases between. The CDR3 region has the DNA TGTGCCAGCAGTTCTGACAGGTCCTCCGTAATGGATGCTTTCTTT. As protein: CASSSDRSSVMDAFF.

CDR3 coding DNA: TGTGCCAGCAGCTTGACCGGGGGGACGGGAGAGTACTCCTACAATGAGCAGTTCTTC. It is translated as CASSLTGGTGEYSYNEQFF. The chain has TRBV7-2 and TRBJ2-1; TRBD2 agrees at 7 bases. This CDR3 comprises 19 residues. CDR1 and CDR2 from the germline V gene are SGHTA and FQGNSA. The ends lost 3 bases at V and 0 bases at J; junction bases unmatched: 14.

The rearrangement links TRBV18 to TRBJ1-2; tentative D call: TRBD1 (5 bases). Trimming cost V 1 base and J 6 bases, with 9 bases left between them. The germline gives CDR1 KGHSH, CDR2 LQKENI. This CDR3 contains 13 residues. The CDR3, as DNA: TGTGCCAGCTCACCACTCCGGGGGGATGGCTACACCTTC. Its protein is CASSPLRGDGYTF.

This clone has only a few counts. J is TRBJ1-2 and V is TRBV6-1, with a tentative D call TRBD1 (6 bases). V gave up 2 bases and J gave up 1 base, with 11 bases separating them. The CDR3 loop spans 15 amino acids. Per germline, CDR1 MNHNS and CDR2 SASEGT. The CDR3 protein is CASSEQGQLNYGYTF. CDR3 nucleotides: TGTGCCAGCAGTGAACAGGGGCAGCTTAACTATGGCTACACCTTC.

The rearrangement links TRBV19 to TRBJ2-7; possibly TRBD1 or TRBD2 for D (10 bases each). This CDR3 region has 22 residues. V lost 1 base, J lost 3 bases, and 34 bases lay in between. Per germline, CDR1 LNHDA and CDR2 SQIVND (reference sequence). The CDR3 is CASSIVRDRGPSGRSAIYEQYF. CDR3 DNA sequence: TGTGCCAGTAGTATAGTCCGGGACAGGGGACCTAGCGGGAGATCGGCTATCTACGAGCAGTACTTC.

The rearrangement links TRBV19 to TRBJ2-7, with D hard to call. The length of the CDR3 is 16 residues. The germline V gene has CDR1 LNHDA and CDR2 SQIVND (reference sequence). Trimming stripped 3 bases from V and 2 bases from J, with 17 bases between. The CDR3 nucleotides are TGTGCCAGTAGTATGAGTTTCCGGGTAGCAACCTACGAGCAGTACTTC. This gives the protein CASSMSFRVATYEQYF.

The CDR3 coding sequence is TGCGCCAGCAGCTTAGGAGGAATGAACACTGAAGCTTTCTTT. Translation: CASSLGGMNTEAFF. The chain joins TRBV5-1 to TRBJ1-1; D not resolved. Per the germline V gene, CDR1 is SGHRS and CDR2 is YFSETQ. The V and J ends lost 2 bases and 0 bases respectively, with 8 bases between them. The CDR3 contains 14 residues.